This TCR beta chain was sequenced in a study of blood T cell repertoires in COVID-19. The germline gives CDR1 SGHVS, CDR2 FQNEAQ. V was pared by 5 bases and J by 3 bases, with 10 bases of the junction left unmatched. This CDR3 contains 17 residues. Measured with immunoSEQ multiplex PCR; TCRdb has only the in-frame clones, and not every one. The sample holds approximately 100,000 clones; approximately 90% are singletons and the top ten take 15% to 20%. The material sequenced was peripheral blood. The gene calls are TRBV7-8 and TRBJ2-3, with TRBD2 identical over 11 bases. This TCR derives from a man aged 45 to 65 with acute or convalescent COVID-19. The CDR3 sequence: CASSLGRLAGKTDTQYF. The CDR3 DNA is TGTGCCAGCAGCCTCGGAAGACTAGCGGGGAAAACAGATACGCAGTATTTT.